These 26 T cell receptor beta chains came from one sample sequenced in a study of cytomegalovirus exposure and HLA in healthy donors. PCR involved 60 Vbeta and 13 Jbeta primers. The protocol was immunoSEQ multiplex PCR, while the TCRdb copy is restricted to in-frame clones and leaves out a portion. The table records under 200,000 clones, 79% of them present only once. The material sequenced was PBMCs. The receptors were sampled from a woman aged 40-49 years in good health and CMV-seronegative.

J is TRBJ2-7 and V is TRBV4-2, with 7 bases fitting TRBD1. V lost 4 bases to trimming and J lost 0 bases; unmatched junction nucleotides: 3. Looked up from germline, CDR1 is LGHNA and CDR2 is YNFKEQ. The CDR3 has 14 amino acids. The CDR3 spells CASSPGDSSYEQYF. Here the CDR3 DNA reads TGTGCCAGCAGCCCTGGGGACAGCTCCTACGAGCAGTACTTC.

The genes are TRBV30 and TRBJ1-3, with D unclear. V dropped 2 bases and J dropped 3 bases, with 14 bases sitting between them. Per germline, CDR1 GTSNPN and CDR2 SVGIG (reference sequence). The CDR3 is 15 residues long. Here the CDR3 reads CAWSSDYPRGNTIYF. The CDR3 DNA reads TGTGCCTGGAGTAGCGACTACCCCCGTGGAAACACCATATATTTT.

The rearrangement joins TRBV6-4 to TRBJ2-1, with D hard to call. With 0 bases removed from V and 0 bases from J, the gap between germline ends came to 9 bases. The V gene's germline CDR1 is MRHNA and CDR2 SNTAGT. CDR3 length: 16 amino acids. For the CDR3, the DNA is TGTGCCAGCAGTGACTCGAGTCTTAGCTCCTACAATGAGCAGTTCTTC. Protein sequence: CASSDSSLSSYNEQFF.

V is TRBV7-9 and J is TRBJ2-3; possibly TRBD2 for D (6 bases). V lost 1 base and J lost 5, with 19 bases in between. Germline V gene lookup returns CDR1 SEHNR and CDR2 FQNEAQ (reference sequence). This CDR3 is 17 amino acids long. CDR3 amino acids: CASSLERARLGRDTQYF. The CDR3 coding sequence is TGTGCCAGCAGCTTAGAACGGGCGCGACTCGGGAGAGATACGCAGTATTTT. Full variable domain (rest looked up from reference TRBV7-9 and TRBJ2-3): DTGVSQNPRHKITKRGQNVTFRCDPISEHNRLYWYRQTLGQGPEFLTYFQNEAQLEKSRLLSDRFSAERPKGSFSTLEIQRTEQGDSAMYLCASSLERARLGRDTQYFGPGTRLTVL.

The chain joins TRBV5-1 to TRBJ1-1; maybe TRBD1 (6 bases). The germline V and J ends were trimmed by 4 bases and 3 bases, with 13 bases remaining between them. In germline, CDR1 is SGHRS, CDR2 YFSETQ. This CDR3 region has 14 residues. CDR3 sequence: CASSLDRFHTEAFF. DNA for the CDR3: TGCGCCAGCAGCCTCGACAGGTTTCACACTGAAGCTTTCTTT.

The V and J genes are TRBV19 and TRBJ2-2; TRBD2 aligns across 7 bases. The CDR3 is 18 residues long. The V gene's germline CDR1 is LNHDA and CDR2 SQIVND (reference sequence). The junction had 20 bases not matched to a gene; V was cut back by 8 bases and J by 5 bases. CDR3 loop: CASGRDLESARETGELFF. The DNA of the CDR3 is TGTGCCAGTGGGAGGGACCTAGAGTCGGCAAGAGAAACCGGGGAGCTGTTTTTT.

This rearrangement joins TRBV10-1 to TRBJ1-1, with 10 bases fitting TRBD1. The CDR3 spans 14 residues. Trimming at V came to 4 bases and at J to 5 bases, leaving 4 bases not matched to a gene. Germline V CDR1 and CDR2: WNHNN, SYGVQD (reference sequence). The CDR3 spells CASSGGQGRTEAFF. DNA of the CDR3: TGCGCCAGCAGTGGGGGACAGGGGAGGACTGAAGCTTTCTTT.

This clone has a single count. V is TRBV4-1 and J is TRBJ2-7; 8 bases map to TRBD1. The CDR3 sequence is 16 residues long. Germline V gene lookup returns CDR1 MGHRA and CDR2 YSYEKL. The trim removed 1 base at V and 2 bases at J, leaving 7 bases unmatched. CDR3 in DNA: TGCGCCAGCAGCCAAGCCGCGGACAGGGCTACCTACGAGCAGTACTTC. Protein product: CASSQAADRATYEQYF.

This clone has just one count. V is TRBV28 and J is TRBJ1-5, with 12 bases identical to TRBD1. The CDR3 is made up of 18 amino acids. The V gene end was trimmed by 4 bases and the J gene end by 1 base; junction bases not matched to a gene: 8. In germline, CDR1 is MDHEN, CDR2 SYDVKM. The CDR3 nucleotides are TGTGCCAGCAGTTCCGGGACAGGGGGCTTGGGGAGCAATCAGCCCCAGCATTTT. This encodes CASSSGTGGLGSNQPQHF.

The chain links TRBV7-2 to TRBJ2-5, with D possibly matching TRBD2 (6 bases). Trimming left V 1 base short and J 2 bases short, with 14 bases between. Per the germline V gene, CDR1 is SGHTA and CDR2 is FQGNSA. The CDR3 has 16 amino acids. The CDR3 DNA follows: TGTGCCAGCAGCTTAGGGTCGGGGCGGGGACAAGAGACCCAGTACTTC. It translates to CASSLGSGRGQETQYF.

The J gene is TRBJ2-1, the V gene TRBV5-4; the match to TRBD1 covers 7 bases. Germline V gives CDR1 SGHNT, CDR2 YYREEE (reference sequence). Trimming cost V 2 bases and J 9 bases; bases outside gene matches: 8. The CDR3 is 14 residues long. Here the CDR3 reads CASSLGTASIEQFF. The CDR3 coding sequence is TGTGCCAGCAGCTTAGGGACAGCCTCGATTGAGCAGTTCTTC.

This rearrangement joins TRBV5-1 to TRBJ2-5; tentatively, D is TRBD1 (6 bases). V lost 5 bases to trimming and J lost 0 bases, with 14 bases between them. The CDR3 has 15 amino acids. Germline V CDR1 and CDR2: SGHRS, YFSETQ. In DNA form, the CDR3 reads TGCGCCAGCAGGGACCCGAGGGGGTACCAAGAGACCCAGTACTTC. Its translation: CASRDPRGYQETQYF.

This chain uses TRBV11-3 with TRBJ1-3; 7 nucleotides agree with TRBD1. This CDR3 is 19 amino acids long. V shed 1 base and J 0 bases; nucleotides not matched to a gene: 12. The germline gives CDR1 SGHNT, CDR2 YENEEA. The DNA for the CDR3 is TGTGCCAGCAGCTTAGCCCGTCGGACAGGCTCCGGCTCTGGAAACACCATATATTTT. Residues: CASSLARRTGSGSGNTIYF.

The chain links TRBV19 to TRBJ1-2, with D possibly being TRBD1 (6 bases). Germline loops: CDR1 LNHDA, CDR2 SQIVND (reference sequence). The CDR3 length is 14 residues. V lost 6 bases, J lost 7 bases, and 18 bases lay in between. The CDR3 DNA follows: TGTGCCAGTAGACTTACAGGGAGCATCGGTGGCTACACCTTC. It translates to CASRLTGSIGGYTF.

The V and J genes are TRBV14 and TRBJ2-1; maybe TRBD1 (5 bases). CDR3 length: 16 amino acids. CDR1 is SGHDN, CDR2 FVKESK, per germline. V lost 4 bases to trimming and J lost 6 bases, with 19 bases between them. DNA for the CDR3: TGTGCCAGCAGCCCCCGGCGGCCAGGGCTCGCCAATGAGCAGTTCTTC. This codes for CASSPRRPGLANEQFF.

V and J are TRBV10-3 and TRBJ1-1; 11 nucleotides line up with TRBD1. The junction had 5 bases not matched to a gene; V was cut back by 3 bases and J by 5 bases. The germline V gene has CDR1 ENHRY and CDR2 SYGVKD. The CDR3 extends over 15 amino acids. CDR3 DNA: TGTGCCATCAGTGACCCCCGGGACAGGGGGACTGAAGCTTTCTTT. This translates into CAISDPRDRGTEAFF.

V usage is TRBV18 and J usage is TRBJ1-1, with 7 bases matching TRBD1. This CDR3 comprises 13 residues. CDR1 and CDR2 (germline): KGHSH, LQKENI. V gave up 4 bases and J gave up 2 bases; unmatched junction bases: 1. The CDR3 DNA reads TGTGCCAGCTCACAGGGGGCAAACACTGAAGCTTTCTTT. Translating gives CASSQGANTEAFF.

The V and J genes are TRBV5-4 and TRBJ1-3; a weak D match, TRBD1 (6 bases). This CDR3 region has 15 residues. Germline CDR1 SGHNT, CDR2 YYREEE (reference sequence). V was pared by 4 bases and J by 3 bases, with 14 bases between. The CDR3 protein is CASSEQGLYGNTIYF. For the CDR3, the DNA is TGTGCCAGCAGCGAACAGGGTCTCTATGGAAACACCATATATTTT.

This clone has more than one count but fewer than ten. The CDR3 loop is CASSYRQGGLGFF. Here the CDR3 DNA reads TGTGCCAGCAGTTATCGGCAGGGAGGTTTAGGGTTCTTC. This chain connects TRBV6-6 to TRBJ2-1; weak D call: TRBD2 (6 bases). In germline, CDR1 is MNHNY, CDR2 SVGAGI (reference sequence). The CDR3 length is 13 residues. The V end lost 3 bases, the J end lost 15 bases, and 18 bases lay between the germline ends.

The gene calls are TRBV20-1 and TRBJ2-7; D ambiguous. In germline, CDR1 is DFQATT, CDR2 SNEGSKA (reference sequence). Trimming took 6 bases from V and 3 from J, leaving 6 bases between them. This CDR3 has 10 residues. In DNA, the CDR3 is TGCAGTGCAAAGAGCTACGAGCAGTACTTC. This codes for CSAKSYEQYF.

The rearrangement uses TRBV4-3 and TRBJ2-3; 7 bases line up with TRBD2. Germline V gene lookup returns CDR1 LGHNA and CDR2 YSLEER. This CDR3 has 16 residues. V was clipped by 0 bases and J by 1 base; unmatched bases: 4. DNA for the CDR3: TGCGCCAGCAGCCAAGATCGGGGGGTAGGCACAGATACGCAGTATTTT. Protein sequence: CASSQDRGVGTDTQYF.

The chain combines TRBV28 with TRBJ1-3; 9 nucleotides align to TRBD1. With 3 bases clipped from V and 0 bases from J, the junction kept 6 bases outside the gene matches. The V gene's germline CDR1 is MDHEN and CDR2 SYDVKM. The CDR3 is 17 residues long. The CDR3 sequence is CASSFPTGGNSGNTIYF. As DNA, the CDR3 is TGTGCCAGCAGTTTTCCCACAGGGGGCAACTCTGGAAACACCATATATTTT.

The CDR3 DNA reads TGTGCCAGCTCAGTCACAGGGGGGATCACTGAAGCTTTCTTT. It is translated as CASSVTGGITEAFF. The J gene is TRBJ1-1, the V gene TRBV18; TRBD1 agrees at 8 bases. This CDR3 is built from 14 residues. V trimming: 5 bases; J trimming: 4 bases; junction bases outside the gene matches: 6. Germline V gives CDR1 KGHSH, CDR2 LQKENI.

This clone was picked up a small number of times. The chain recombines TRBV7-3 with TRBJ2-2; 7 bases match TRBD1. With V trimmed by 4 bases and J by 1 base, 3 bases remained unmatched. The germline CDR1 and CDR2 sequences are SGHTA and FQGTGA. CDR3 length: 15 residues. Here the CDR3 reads CASSSGQRNTGELFF. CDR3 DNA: TGTGCCAGCAGCTCGGGACAGCGGAACACCGGGGAGCTGTTTTTT.

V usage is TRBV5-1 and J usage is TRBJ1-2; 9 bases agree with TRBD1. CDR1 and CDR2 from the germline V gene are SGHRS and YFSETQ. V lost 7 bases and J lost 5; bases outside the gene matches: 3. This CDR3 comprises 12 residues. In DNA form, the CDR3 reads TGCGCCAGCTCGGGACAGGGTTATGGCTACACCTTC. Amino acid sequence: CASSGQGYGYTF.

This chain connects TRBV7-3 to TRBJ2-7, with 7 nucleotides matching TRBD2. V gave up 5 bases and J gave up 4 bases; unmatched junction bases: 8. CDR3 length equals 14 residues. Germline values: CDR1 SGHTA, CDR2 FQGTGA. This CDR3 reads CASSPLGSGYEQYF. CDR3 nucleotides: TGTGCCAGCAGCCCCCTCGGTAGCGGGTACGAGCAGTACTTC.